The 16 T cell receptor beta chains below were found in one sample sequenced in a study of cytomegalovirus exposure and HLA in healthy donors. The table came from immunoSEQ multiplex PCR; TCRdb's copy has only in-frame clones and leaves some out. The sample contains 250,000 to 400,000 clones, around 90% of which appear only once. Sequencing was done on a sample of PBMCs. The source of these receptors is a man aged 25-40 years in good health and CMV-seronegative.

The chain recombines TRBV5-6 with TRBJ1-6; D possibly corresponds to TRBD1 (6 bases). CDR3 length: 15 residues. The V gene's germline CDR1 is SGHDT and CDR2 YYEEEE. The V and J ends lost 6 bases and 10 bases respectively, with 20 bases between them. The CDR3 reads CASTVLGAFGSPLHF. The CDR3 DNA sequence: TGTGCCAGCACCGTCCTGGGGGCCTTTGGGTCACCCCTCCACTTT. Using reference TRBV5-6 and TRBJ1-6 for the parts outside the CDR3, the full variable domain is DAGVTQSPTHLIKTRGQQVTLRCSPKSGHDTVSWYQQALGQGPQFIFQYYEEEERQRGNFPDRFSGHQFPNYSSELNVNALLLGDSALYLCASTVLGAFGSPLHFGNGTRLTVT.

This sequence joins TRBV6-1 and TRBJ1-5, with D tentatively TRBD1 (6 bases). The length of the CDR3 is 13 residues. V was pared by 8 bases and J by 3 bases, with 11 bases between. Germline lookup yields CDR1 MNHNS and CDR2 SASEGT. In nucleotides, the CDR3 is TGTGCCAGCCGGGGGGGGCTCAATCAGCCCCAGCATTTT. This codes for CASRGGLNQPQHF.

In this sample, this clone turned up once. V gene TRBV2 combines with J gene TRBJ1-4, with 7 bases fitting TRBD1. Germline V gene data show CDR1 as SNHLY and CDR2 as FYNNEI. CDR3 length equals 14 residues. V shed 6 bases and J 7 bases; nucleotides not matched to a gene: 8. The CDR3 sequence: CASRAQGTLEKLFF. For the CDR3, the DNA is TGTGCCAGCAGAGCACAGGGGACCCTTGAAAAACTGTTTTTT.

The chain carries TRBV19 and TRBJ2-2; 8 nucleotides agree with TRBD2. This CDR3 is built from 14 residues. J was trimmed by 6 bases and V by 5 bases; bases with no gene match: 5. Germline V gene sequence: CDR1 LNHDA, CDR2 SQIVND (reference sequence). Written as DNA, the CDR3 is TGTGCCAGTAGTCTGTGGGGACTAGCCGGGGAGCTGTTTTTT. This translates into CASSLWGLAGELFF. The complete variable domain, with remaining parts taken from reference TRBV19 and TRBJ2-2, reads DGGITQSPKYLFRKEGQNVTLSCEQNLNHDAMYWYRQDPGQGLRLIYYSQIVNDFQKGDIAEGYSVSREKKESFPLTVTSAQKNPTAFYLCASSLWGLAGELFFGEGSRLTVL.

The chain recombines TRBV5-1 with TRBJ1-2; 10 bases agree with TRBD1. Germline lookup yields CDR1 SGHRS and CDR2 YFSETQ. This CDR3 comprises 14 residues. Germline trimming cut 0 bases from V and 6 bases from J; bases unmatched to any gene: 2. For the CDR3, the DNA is TGCGCCAGCAGCTTGGAGGACAGGGGGGATGGCTACACCTTC. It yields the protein CASSLEDRGDGYTF.

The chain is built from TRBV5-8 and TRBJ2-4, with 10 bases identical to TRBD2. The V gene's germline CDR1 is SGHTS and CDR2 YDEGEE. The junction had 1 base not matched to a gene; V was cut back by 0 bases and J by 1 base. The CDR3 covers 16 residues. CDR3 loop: CASSLGSGGAKNIQYF. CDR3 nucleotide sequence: TGTGCCAGCAGCTTGGGTAGCGGGGGGGCCAAAAACATTCAGTACTTC.

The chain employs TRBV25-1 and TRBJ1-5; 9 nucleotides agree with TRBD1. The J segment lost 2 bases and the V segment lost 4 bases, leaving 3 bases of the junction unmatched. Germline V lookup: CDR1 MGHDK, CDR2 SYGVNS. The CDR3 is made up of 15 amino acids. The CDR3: CASSARTGGNQPQHF. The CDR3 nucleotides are TGTGCCAGCAGTGCCCGGACAGGGGGCAATCAGCCCCAGCATTTT.

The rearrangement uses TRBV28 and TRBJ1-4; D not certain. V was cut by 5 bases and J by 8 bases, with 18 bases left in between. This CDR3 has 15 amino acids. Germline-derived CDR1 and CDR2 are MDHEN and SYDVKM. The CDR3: CASSGRILRGEKLFF. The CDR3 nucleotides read TGTGCCAGCAGTGGAAGGATATTAAGAGGGGAAAAACTGTTTTTT. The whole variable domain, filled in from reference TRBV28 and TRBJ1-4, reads DVKVTQSSRYLVKRTGEKVFLECVQDMDHENMFWYRQDPGLGLRLIYFSYDVKMKEKGDIPEGYSVSREKKERFSLILESASTNQTSMYLCASSGRILRGEKLFFGSGTQLSVL.

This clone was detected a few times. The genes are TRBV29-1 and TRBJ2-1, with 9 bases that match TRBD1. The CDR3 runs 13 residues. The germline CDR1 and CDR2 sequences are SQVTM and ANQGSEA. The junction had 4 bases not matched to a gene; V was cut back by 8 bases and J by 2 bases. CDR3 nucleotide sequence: TGCAGCTTGCGGGACAGGGCCTACAATGAGCAGTTCTTC. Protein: CSLRDRAYNEQFF.

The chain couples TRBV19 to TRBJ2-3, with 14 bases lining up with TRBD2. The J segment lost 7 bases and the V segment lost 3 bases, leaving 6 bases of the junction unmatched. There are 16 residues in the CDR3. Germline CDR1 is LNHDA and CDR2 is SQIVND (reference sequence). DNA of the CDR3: TGTGCCAGTAGTATCCTGACTAGCGGGGGGGCAAATACGCAGTATTTT. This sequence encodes CASSILTSGGANTQYF. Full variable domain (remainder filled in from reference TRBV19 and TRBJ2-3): DGGITQSPKYLFRKEGQNVTLSCEQNLNHDAMYWYRQDPGQGLRLIYYSQIVNDFQKGDIAEGYSVSREKKESFPLTVTSAQKNPTAFYLCASSILTSGGANTQYFGPGTRLTVL.

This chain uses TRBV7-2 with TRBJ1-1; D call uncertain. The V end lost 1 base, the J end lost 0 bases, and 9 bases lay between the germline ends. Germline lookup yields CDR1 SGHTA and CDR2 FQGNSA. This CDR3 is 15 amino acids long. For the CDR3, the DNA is TGTGCCAGCAGCTTAGGCGGGAGGGTGAACACTGAAGCTTTCTTT. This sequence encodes CASSLGGRVNTEAFF. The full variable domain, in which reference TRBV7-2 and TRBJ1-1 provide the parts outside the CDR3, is GAGVSQSPSNKVTEKGKDVELRCDPISGHTALYWYRQSLGQGLEFLIYFQGNSAPDKSGLPSDRFSAERTGGSVSTLTIQRTQQEDSAVYLCASSLGGRVNTEAFFGQGTRLTVV.

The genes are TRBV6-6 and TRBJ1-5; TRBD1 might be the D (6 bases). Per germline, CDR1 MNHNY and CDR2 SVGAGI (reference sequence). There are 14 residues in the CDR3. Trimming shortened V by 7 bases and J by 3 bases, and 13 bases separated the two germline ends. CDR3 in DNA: TGTGCCAGCACCACAACAGGGACCAATCAGCCCCAGCATTTT. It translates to CASTTTGTNQPQHF.

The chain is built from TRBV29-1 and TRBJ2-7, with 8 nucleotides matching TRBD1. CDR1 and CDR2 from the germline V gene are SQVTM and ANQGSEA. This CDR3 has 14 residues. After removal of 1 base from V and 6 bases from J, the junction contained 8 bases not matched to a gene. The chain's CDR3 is CSVEVDRGVAEQYF. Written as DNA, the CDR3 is TGCAGCGTTGAAGTCGACAGGGGCGTAGCCGAGCAGTACTTC.

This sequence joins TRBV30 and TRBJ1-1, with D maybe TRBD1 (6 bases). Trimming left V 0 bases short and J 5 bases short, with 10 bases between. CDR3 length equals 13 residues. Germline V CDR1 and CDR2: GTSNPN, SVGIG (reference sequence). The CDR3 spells CAWSVGGGTEAFF. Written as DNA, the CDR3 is TGTGCCTGGAGTGTAGGGGGGGGGACTGAAGCTTTCTTT.

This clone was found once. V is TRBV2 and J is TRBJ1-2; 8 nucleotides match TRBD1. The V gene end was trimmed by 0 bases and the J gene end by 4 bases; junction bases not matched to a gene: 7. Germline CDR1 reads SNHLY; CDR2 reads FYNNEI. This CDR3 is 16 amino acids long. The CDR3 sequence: CASSEAAGTGTYGYTF. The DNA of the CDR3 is TGTGCCAGCAGTGAAGCGGCGGGGACAGGCACCTATGGCTACACCTTC.

The CDR3, as DNA: TGCGCCAGCAGACAGGACAGGGGCGAAGAAGCTTTCTTT. Translating gives CASRQDRGEEAFF. The chain couples TRBV5-1 to TRBJ1-1, with 9 bases lining up with TRBD1. The length of the CDR3 is 13 residues. V shed 5 bases and J 8 bases; nucleotides not matched to a gene: 7. Germline V gene sequence: CDR1 SGHRS, CDR2 YFSETQ.